This T cell receptor (beta chain) appears in the sequencing data of a study of neurological immune-mediated disorders. Details on this clonotype: Its antigen is not known.

Study-wide findings and caveats: HTLV-1-associated myelopathy had the most TCR clonal expansion, and multiple sclerosis had the least, less than healthy controls.

Documented time point: longitudinal time-point 1 (baseline). PBMCs stored at -80 C, 2 million in total, were the source of the unsorted libraries. This CDR3 has 15 amino acids. Trimming left V 4 bases short and J 1 base short, with 9 bases between. In germline, CDR1 is SGHRS, CDR2 YFSETQ. The cDNA was synthesized by means of template-switch 5'RACE, which was carried out with 10-nucleotide random UMIs. TCRdb re-derived calls from the 5' RACE reads in MiXCR, one entry per CDR3 protein. This table holds tens of thousands of distinct CDR3 sequences, 12% to 15% found once. This TCR derives from a female donor with HTLV-1-associated myelopathy (HAM/TSP). The chain has TRBV5-1 and TRBJ2-6, with unresolved D. The sequencing input was PBMCs. The CDR3 is CASSPTYSGANVLTF. CDR3 nucleotide sequence: TGCGCCAGCAGCCCGACATATTCTGGGGCCAACGTCCTGACTTTC.